What follows is one TCR beta chain and its context. Its target is not known. V was cut by 2 bases and J by 0 bases, with 3 bases left in between. The CDR3 contains 14 residues. Germline V gene lookup returns CDR1 SGDLS and CDR2 YYNGEE. The data were taken from a study of T cell repertoires in cytomegalovirus infection. Study context: From public TCR beta signatures came an indication of both CMV infection and matching HLA type. General observations from the study: CMV-specific TCR beta clonotypes restricted by HLA-C were the ones dominating the ex vivo response. Cumulative public TCR beta family frequency identified carriers of CMV plus the relevant HLA.

TCRdb reprocessed the reads with MiXCR, giving one entry per CDR3 protein. The sample has some 180,000 distinct CDR3 sequences; approximately 17% are singletons. This chain joins TRBV9 and TRBJ2-6; D uncertain. The receptor's source is a human donor in good health (CMV status not recorded). Some clones in this sample may be carry-over from other donors' samples. Material: CD8+ T cells from PBMCs. CDR3: CASSVGSGANVLTF. The CDR3 DNA reads TGTGCCAGCAGCGTCGGCTCTGGGGCCAACGTCCTGACTTTC.